These T cell receptor beta chains were read from a single sample in a study of T cell repertoires in cytomegalovirus infection. From the reads, TCRdb called clonotypes with MiXCR, one entry per CDR3 protein. The table includes approximately 590,000 distinct CDR3 sequences, over 35% detected once. These receptors have no known antigen. The input for sequencing was cultured PBMCs, taken from culture after CMV antigen stimulation. Every receptor here comes from a human donor in good health (CMV status not recorded). Some clones in this sample may be carry-over from other donors' samples. Each CDR3 is given with its conserved first and last residue. D genes are given only for firm matches. Clone size is stated in some rows and not others, as once, few, many or a class when expanded.

cdr3_aa: CASSLGQVTVGYGYTF; cdr3_nt: TGTGCCAGCAGTTTAGGTCAGGTGACAGTCGGCTATGGCTACACCTTC; d_call: -; j_call: TRBJ1-2; v_call: TRBV12-3/TRBV12-4; clone_size: -
cdr3_aa: CASSQPGEYEQYF; cdr3_nt: TGTGCCAGCAGCCAGCCAGGGGAATACGAGCAGTACTTC; d_call: -; j_call: TRBJ2-7; v_call: TRBV7-2; clone_size: -
cdr3_aa: CASSYLRNEQFF; cdr3_nt: TGTGCCAGCAGTTACTTGCGGAATGAGCAGTTCTTC; d_call: -; j_call: TRBJ2-1; v_call: TRBV6-2/TRBV6-3; clone_size: -
cdr3_aa: CASSSQGTSGHSYEQYF; cdr3_nt: TGCGCCAGCAGCTCGCAAGGGACTAGCGGTCACTCCTACGAGCAGTACTTC; d_call: TRBD2; j_call: TRBJ2-7; v_call: TRBV5-1; clone_size: once
cdr3_aa: CAISEGTGRAGELFF; cdr3_nt: TGTGCCATCAGCGAGGGGACAGGGAGAGCCGGGGAGCTGTTTTTT; d_call: TRBD1; j_call: TRBJ2-2; v_call: TRBV10-3; clone_size: many
cdr3_aa: CSAFGTRGLEVPQYF; cdr3_nt: TGCAGCGCGTTCGGGACTAGAGGTCTCGAAGTGCCGCAGTATTTT; d_call: TRBD2; j_call: TRBJ2-3; v_call: TRBV29-1; clone_size: -
cdr3_aa: CASSLGGDRAEKLFF; cdr3_nt: TGTGCCAGCAGCTTAGGGGGGGACAGGGCAGAAAAACTGTTTTTT; d_call: TRBD1; j_call: TRBJ1-4; v_call: TRBV7-2; clone_size: -
cdr3_aa: CSARDGGSGSYEQCF; cdr3_nt: TGCAGTGCTAGAGATGGTGGTAGCGGTTCCTACGAGCAGTGCTTC; d_call: -; j_call: TRBJ2-7; v_call: TRBV20-1; clone_size: -
cdr3_aa: CASSQDIPRFGEKLFF; cdr3_nt: TGCGCCAGCAGCCAAGATATTCCCCGGTTTGGTGAAAAACTGTTTTTT; d_call: -; j_call: TRBJ1-4; v_call: TRBV4-1; clone_size: -
cdr3_aa: CASSSSGQGASPLHF; cdr3_nt: TGTGCCAGCAGTTCCTCGGGACAGGGAGCCTCACCCCTCCACTTT; d_call: TRBD1; j_call: TRBJ1-6; v_call: TRBV6-5; clone_size: few
cdr3_aa: CSGLTGGTEAFF; cdr3_nt: TGCAGTGGCCTGACAGGGGGCACTGAAGCTTTCTTT; d_call: TRBD1; j_call: TRBJ1-1; v_call: TRBV29-1; clone_size: once
cdr3_aa: CASSLGISEQYF; cdr3_nt: TGTGCCAGCAGTTTAGGGATCAGCGAGCAGTACTTC; d_call: -; j_call: TRBJ2-7; v_call: TRBV12-3/TRBV12-4; clone_size: -
cdr3_aa: CASSKRTGASSYNSPLHF; cdr3_nt: TGTGCCAGCAGCAAACGGACAGGGGCTAGCTCCTATAATTCACCCCTCCACTTT; d_call: TRBD1; j_call: TRBJ1-6; v_call: TRBV7-2; clone_size: few
cdr3_aa: CASSQAAGYTF; cdr3_nt: TGTGCCAGCTCCCAGGCGGCTGGCTACACCTTC; d_call: -; j_call: TRBJ1-2; v_call: TRBV6-2/TRBV6-3; clone_size: -
cdr3_aa: CASSISRTRGDEQFF; cdr3_nt: TGTGCCAGTAGTATTTCCCGGACTAGGGGGGATGAGCAGTTCTTC; d_call: -; j_call: TRBJ2-1; v_call: TRBV19; clone_size: -
cdr3_aa: CASNPGMGGNEQYF; cdr3_nt: TGTGCCAGCAACCCAGGAATGGGGGGTAACGAGCAGTACTTC; d_call: -; j_call: TRBJ2-7; v_call: TRBV6-1; clone_size: few
cdr3_aa: CASSQFLASEQFF; cdr3_nt: TGTGCCAGCAGCCAATTTCTAGCGAGTGAGCAGTTCTTC; d_call: -; j_call: TRBJ2-1; v_call: TRBV3-1; clone_size: -
cdr3_aa: CAITSGKRGTDTQYF; cdr3_nt: TGTGCCATCACGAGCGGGAAGCGGGGCACAGATACGCAGTATTTT; d_call: TRBD2; j_call: TRBJ2-3; v_call: TRBV24-1; clone_size: -
cdr3_aa: CAIRKRAESTDTQYF; cdr3_nt: TGTGCCATCAGGAAAAGAGCGGAAAGCACAGATACGCAGTATTTT; d_call: -; j_call: TRBJ2-3; v_call: TRBV10-3; clone_size: few
cdr3_aa: CASSYGAANTEAFF; cdr3_nt: TGTGCCAGCAGTTACGGGGCCGCGAACACTGAAGCTTTCTTT; d_call: -; j_call: TRBJ1-1; v_call: TRBV6-2/TRBV6-3; clone_size: -
cdr3_aa: CASSSQGPGYTF; cdr3_nt: TGTGCCAGCAGCTCACAGGGCCCTGGCTACACCTTC; d_call: -; j_call: TRBJ1-2; v_call: TRBV7-2; clone_size: few
cdr3_aa: CASSVGDYGGYTF; cdr3_nt: TGTGCCAGCAGTGTGGGGGATTACGGTGGCTACACCTTC; d_call: -; j_call: TRBJ1-2; v_call: TRBV2; clone_size: -
cdr3_aa: CASSGTGQPTDTQYF; cdr3_nt: TGTGCCAGCAGTGGAACGGGACAGCCCACAGATACGCAGTATTTT; d_call: TRBD1; j_call: TRBJ2-3; v_call: TRBV2; clone_size: -
cdr3_aa: CASSFVPSYNEQFF; cdr3_nt: TGTGCCAGCAGCTTTGTCCCGAGCTACAATGAGCAGTTCTTC; d_call: -; j_call: TRBJ2-1; v_call: TRBV7-2; clone_size: few
cdr3_aa: CATSRDSGGRFDEQYF; cdr3_nt: TGTGCCACCAGCAGAGATAGCGGGGGGCGGTTCGACGAGCAGTACTTC; d_call: TRBD2; j_call: TRBJ2-7; v_call: TRBV15; clone_size: many
cdr3_aa: CASRPRENMNTEAFF; cdr3_nt: TGTGCCAGCAGACCCAGGGAAAATATGAACACTGAAGCTTTCTTT; d_call: -; j_call: TRBJ1-1; v_call: TRBV7-9; clone_size: -
cdr3_aa: CASRQTGEYEQYF; cdr3_nt: TGTGCCAGCAGACAGACAGGGGAGTACGAGCAGTACTTC; d_call: TRBD1; j_call: TRBJ2-7; v_call: TRBV6-1; clone_size: -
cdr3_aa: CSAQGFGSSYEQYF; cdr3_nt: TGCAGTGCGCAGGGGTTCGGGAGCTCCTACGAGCAGTACTTC; d_call: -; j_call: TRBJ2-7; v_call: TRBV20-1; clone_size: -
cdr3_aa: CSANNQPSTDTQYF; cdr3_nt: TGCAGTGCTAATAACCAACCTAGCACAGATACGCAGTATTTT; d_call: -; j_call: TRBJ2-3; v_call: TRBV20-1; clone_size: -
cdr3_aa: CASSYLAGVHYEQYF; cdr3_nt: TGTGCCAGCAGTTACTTAGCGGGAGTACACTACGAGCAGTACTTC; d_call: TRBD2; j_call: TRBJ2-7; v_call: TRBV6-2/TRBV6-3; clone_size: -
cdr3_aa: CASSIVGLAGSSDTQYF; cdr3_nt: TGTGCCAGTAGTATTGTGGGACTAGCGGGATCATCAGATACGCAGTATTTT; d_call: TRBD2; j_call: TRBJ2-3; v_call: TRBV19; clone_size: few
cdr3_aa: CASSARGGGETQYF; cdr3_nt: TGTGCCAGCAGCGCTCGGGGGGGCGGTGAGACCCAGTACTTC; d_call: TRBD2; j_call: TRBJ2-5; v_call: TRBV7-2; clone_size: few
cdr3_aa: CASRGGGGGTEAFF; cdr3_nt: TGTGCCAGCAGAGGGGGCGGAGGGGGCACTGAAGCTTTCTTT; d_call: TRBD1; j_call: TRBJ1-1; v_call: TRBV12-3/TRBV12-4; clone_size: -
cdr3_aa: CASRLAGGSGLGEQFF; cdr3_nt: TGTGCCAGCAGACTAGCGGGAGGGTCGGGCTTAGGTGAGCAGTTCTTC; d_call: TRBD2; j_call: TRBJ2-1; v_call: TRBV12-3/TRBV12-4; clone_size: many
cdr3_aa: CASGLRAGGGNTIYF; cdr3_nt: TGTGCTAGTGGTTTGAGAGCCGGGGGAGGAAACACCATATATTTT; d_call: -; j_call: TRBJ1-3; v_call: TRBV12-5; clone_size: few
cdr3_aa: CASRDRGYNEKLFF; cdr3_nt: TGTGCCAGCCGAGACAGGGGATATAATGAAAAACTGTTTTTT; d_call: TRBD1; j_call: TRBJ1-4; v_call: TRBV28; clone_size: -
cdr3_aa: CASGIPTYEQYF; cdr3_nt: TGTGCCAGCGGCATCCCGACCTACGAGCAGTACTTC; d_call: -; j_call: TRBJ2-7; v_call: TRBV27; clone_size: -
cdr3_aa: CASSHLGTEYYGYTF; cdr3_nt: TGTGCCAGCAGCCACCTAGGCACAGAATACTATGGCTACACCTTC; d_call: -; j_call: TRBJ1-2; v_call: TRBV4-2; clone_size: -
cdr3_aa: CASSYYLPSRTSNTGELFF; cdr3_nt: TGTGCCAGCAGTTACTACCTGCCTAGCAGGACTTCGAACACCGGGGAGCTGTTTTTT; d_call: -; j_call: TRBJ2-2; v_call: TRBV6-5; clone_size: -
cdr3_aa: CASSMDRANTEAFF; cdr3_nt: TGCGCCAGCAGCATGGACAGGGCGAACACTGAAGCTTTCTTT; d_call: TRBD1; j_call: TRBJ1-1; v_call: TRBV5-1; clone_size: -
cdr3_aa: CASSEAPGQRNTEAFF; cdr3_nt: TGTGCCAGCAGTGAAGCACCGGGACAGAGGAACACTGAAGCTTTCTTT; d_call: TRBD1; j_call: TRBJ1-1; v_call: TRBV2; clone_size: -
cdr3_aa: CASRFMGSNQPQHF; cdr3_nt: TGTGCCAGCAGGTTTATGGGTAGCAATCAGCCCCAGCATTTT; d_call: -; j_call: TRBJ1-5; v_call: TRBV12-3/TRBV12-4; clone_size: -
cdr3_aa: CASSAGGAYTAYNEQFF; cdr3_nt: TGTGCCAGCAGCGCGGGGGGGGCGTACACGGCCTACAATGAGCAGTTCTTC; d_call: TRBD2; j_call: TRBJ2-1; v_call: TRBV7-2; clone_size: -
cdr3_aa: CAISPSGLREEQFF; cdr3_nt: TGTGCCATCAGCCCCAGCGGCCTGAGAGAGGAGCAGTTCTTC; d_call: -; j_call: TRBJ2-1; v_call: TRBV10-3; clone_size: -
cdr3_aa: CASSSRTGGSSRRLDTQYF; cdr3_nt: TGTGCCAGCAGCTCGAGGACAGGGGGTAGTAGCCGCCGACTGGATACGCAGTATTTT; d_call: TRBD1; j_call: TRBJ2-3; v_call: TRBV7-8; clone_size: few
cdr3_aa: CASSLTPGQQSYGYTF; cdr3_nt: TGTGCCAGCAGTTTAACTCCGGGACAGCAGTCGTATGGCTACACCTTC; d_call: TRBD1; j_call: TRBJ1-2; v_call: TRBV28; clone_size: -
cdr3_aa: CSAMDRRDTSTDTQYF; cdr3_nt: TGCAGTGCTATGGACAGGAGAGACACTAGCACAGATACGCAGTATTTT; d_call: TRBD1; j_call: TRBJ2-3; v_call: TRBV20-1; clone_size: once
cdr3_aa: CASSNRGRYEQYF; cdr3_nt: TGTGCCAGCAGTAACAGGGGGAGATACGAGCAGTACTTC; d_call: TRBD1; j_call: TRBJ2-7; v_call: TRBV6-8; clone_size: few